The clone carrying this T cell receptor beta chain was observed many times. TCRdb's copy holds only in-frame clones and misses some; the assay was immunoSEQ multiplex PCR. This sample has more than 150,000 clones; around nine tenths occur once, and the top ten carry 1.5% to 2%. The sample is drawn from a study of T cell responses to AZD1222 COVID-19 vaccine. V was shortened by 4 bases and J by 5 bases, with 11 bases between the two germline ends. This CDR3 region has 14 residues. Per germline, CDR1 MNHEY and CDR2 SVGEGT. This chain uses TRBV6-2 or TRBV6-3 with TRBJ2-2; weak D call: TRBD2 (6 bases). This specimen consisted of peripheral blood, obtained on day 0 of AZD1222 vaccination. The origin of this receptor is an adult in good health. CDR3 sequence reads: CASSLASETGELFF. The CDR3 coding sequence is TGTGCCAGCAGTTTAGCTAGCGAGACCGGGGAGCTGTTTTTT.